The 19 T cell receptor beta chains given below trace back to one sample, sequenced in a study of blood T cell repertoires in COVID-19. The table came from immunoSEQ multiplex PCR; TCRdb's copy has only in-frame clones and leaves some out. Of around 700,000 clones in the sample, just under 90% were seen once. The source material was peripheral blood. These receptors all stem from a woman under 30 with acute or convalescent COVID-19.

This sequence joins TRBV5-5 and TRBJ1-6; unclear D gene. Trimming took off 5 bases at V and 0 bases at J, with 12 bases between the two ends. This CDR3 spans 16 amino acids. The germline V gene encodes CDR1 SGHKS and CDR2 YYEKEE (reference sequence). CDR3 sequence: CASRLKRSSYNSPLHF. For the CDR3, the DNA is TGTGCCAGCAGACTCAAGAGGAGCTCCTATAATTCACCCCTCCACTTT.

V gene TRBV5-1 combines with J gene TRBJ1-1; TRBD1 matches at 10 bases. Germline-derived CDR1 and CDR2 are SGHRS and YFSETQ. With 0 bases clipped from V and 4 bases from J, the junction kept 9 bases outside the gene matches. This CDR3 is built from 17 residues. CDR3: CASSLAGTGVVGTEAFF. The CDR3 coding sequence is TGCGCCAGCAGCTTGGCCGGGACAGGGGTGGTAGGCACTGAAGCTTTCTTT.

This clone was seen more than once but under ten times. The rearrangement uses TRBV9 and TRBJ2-7; TRBD1 matches 8 bases. Looked up from germline, CDR1 is SGDLS and CDR2 is YYNGEE. Trimming took 4 bases from V and 4 from J; bases not matched to a gene: 7. CDR3 length: 14 amino acids. The CDR3 sequence: CASSRGRGRYEQYF. CDR3 DNA sequence: TGTGCCAGCAGCCGGGGCAGGGGGCGGTACGAGCAGTACTTC.

This clone has only a few counts. The chain has TRBV5-1 and TRBJ2-1; 9 bases line up with TRBD2. Germline assignment: CDR1 SGHRS and CDR2 YFSETQ. Trimming cost V 5 bases and J 5 bases; bases outside gene matches: 5. This CDR3 is 14 amino acids long. The CDR3 is CASSWLAGHNEQFF. As DNA, the CDR3 is TGCGCCAGCAGTTGGCTAGCGGGGCACAATGAGCAGTTCTTC.

The chain is built from TRBV11-2 and TRBJ1-1; TRBD1 aligns across 8 bases. Germline V CDR1 and CDR2: SGHAT, FQNNGV. The CDR3 is 16 residues long. The ends lost 6 bases at V and 0 bases at J; junction bases unmatched: 9. CDR3 sequence reads: CASRPIPGQVNTEAFF. CDR3 coding DNA: TGTGCCAGCAGACCTATCCCGGGACAGGTGAACACTGAAGCTTTCTTT.

This clone occurred once. The CDR3, as DNA: TGCAGCGTTGACGCAGGGGGTGGAGGCTACACCTTC. Translation: CSVDAGGGGYTF. This chain uses TRBV29-1 with TRBJ1-2; 7 bases are a match to TRBD1. The CDR3 sequence is 12 residues long. Trimming removed 3 bases from V and 8 bases from J; junction bases left unmatched: 6. The germline V gene has CDR1 SQVTM and CDR2 ANQGSEA.

This chain links TRBV4-1 with TRBJ1-1; D ambiguous. Deletions cut 1 base from V and 9 bases from J, with 15 bases between. Germline V gene sequence: CDR1 MGHRA, CDR2 YSYEKL. This CDR3 has 14 amino acids. CDR3 in DNA: TGCGCCAGCAGCCAAGGGTGGCCCGTCTGGCAAGCTTTCTTT. Translating it yields CASSQGWPVWQAFF.

The V gene is TRBV9, the J gene TRBJ2-1; 11 bases line up with TRBD1. V shed 0 bases and J 2 bases; nucleotides not matched to a gene: 7. CDR3 length equals 18 residues. Germline V CDR1 and CDR2: SGDLS, YYNGEE. CDR3 DNA sequence: TGTGCCAGCAGCGTAGAAGGACAGGGGGCTCTTCCCTACAATGAGCAGTTCTTC. This sequence encodes CASSVEGQGALPYNEQFF. Full variable domain (missing parts from reference TRBV9 and TRBJ2-1): DSGVTQTPKHLITATGQRVTLRCSPRSGDLSVYWYQQSLDQGLQFLIQYYNGEERAKGNILERFSAQQFPDLHSELNLSSLELGDSALYFCASSVEGQGALPYNEQFFGPGTRLTVL.

This clone was detected only a few times. CDR3 region: CASSLVGGDGYTF. The CDR3 region has the DNA TGTGCCAGCAGTTTAGTAGGGGGCGATGGCTACACCTTC. The V gene is TRBV12-3 or TRBV12-4, the J gene TRBJ1-2, with TRBD1 matching over 7 bases. The CDR3 consists of 13 residues. Unmatched junction bases numbered 2, after V lost 1 base and J lost 6 bases.

The chain couples TRBV18 to TRBJ1-6; 10 positions agree with TRBD1. CDR1 and CDR2 from the germline V gene are KGHSH and LQKENI. This CDR3 has 14 residues. V dropped 3 bases and J dropped 10; count of bases not matched to a gene: 3. The CDR3 protein is CASSPDRGRSPLHF. The CDR3 DNA reads TGTGCCAGCTCACCGGACAGGGGGAGGTCACCCCTCCACTTT.

The chain employs TRBV6-5 and TRBJ2-7; D is ambiguous. The CDR3 runs 15 residues. V lost 2 bases and J lost 1, with 12 bases in between. Germline loops: CDR1 MNHEY, CDR2 SVGAGI. The CDR3 here is CASSYIQVGSYEQYF. Here the CDR3 DNA reads TGTGCCAGCAGTTACATCCAGGTTGGTTCCTACGAGCAGTACTTC.

The chain has TRBV18 and TRBJ1-2; D not resolved. V was shortened by 2 bases and J by 4 bases, with 5 bases between the two germline ends. Germline V lookup: CDR1 KGHSH, CDR2 LQKENI. This CDR3 contains 12 residues. The chain's CDR3 is CASSPNLYGYTF. CDR3 coding DNA: TGTGCCAGCTCACCAAATCTCTATGGCTACACCTTC.

The CDR3 sequence is CASGPLSYEQYF. Here the CDR3 DNA reads TGTGCTAGTGGTCCTCTCAGCTACGAGCAGTACTTC. The chain carries TRBV12-5 and TRBJ2-7; the D is unclear. V shed 5 bases and J shed 3 bases, with 8 bases lying between them. There are 12 residues in the CDR3. Germline CDR1 reads LGHNT; CDR2 reads FRNRAP.

This clone was counted once. The rearrangement uses TRBV7-9 and TRBJ1-1, with D tentatively TRBD1 (5 bases). The V end lost 7 bases, the J end lost 7 bases, and 16 bases lay between the germline ends. Looked up from germline, CDR1 is SEHNR and CDR2 is FQNEAQ (reference sequence). CDR3 length: 13 residues. CDR3 in DNA: TGTGCCAGCAACGACAGAGCTGATGTTGAAGCTTTCTTT. Protein: CASNDRADVEAFF.

This chain joins TRBV9 and TRBJ2-1, with D uncertain. Germline V gene data show CDR1 as SGDLS and CDR2 as YYNGEE. V dropped 4 bases and J dropped 8 bases, with 7 bases sitting between them. The CDR3 covers 11 residues. CDR3 bases: TGTGCCAGCAGCACTCACGATGAGCAGTTCTTC. Its protein is CASSTHDEQFF.

This chain connects TRBV7-9 to TRBJ2-1, with 7 bases aligning to TRBD1. Unmatched junction bases numbered 8, after V lost 4 bases and J lost 5 bases. CDR1 and CDR2 (germline): SEHNR, FQNEAQ (reference sequence). The CDR3 loop spans 15 amino acids. The DNA of the CDR3 is TGTGCCAGCAGCTCGACAGGGATCCTAAACAATGAGCAGTTCTTC. It is translated as CASSSTGILNNEQFF.

The chain has TRBV6-5 and TRBJ1-1, with TRBD1 matching over 7 bases. CDR3 length equals 15 residues. With 5 bases clipped from V and 5 bases from J, the junction kept 11 bases outside the gene matches. Germline assignment: CDR1 MNHEY and CDR2 SVGAGI. CDR3 coding DNA: TGTGCCAGCAGTCCTAATCCTCCCAGGGGGACTGAAGCTTTCTTT. It is translated as CASSPNPPRGTEAFF.

The chain combines TRBV6-5 with TRBJ1-1; D is possibly TRBD1 (5 bases). Per the germline V gene, CDR1 is MNHEY and CDR2 is SVGAGI. The V and J ends lost 0 bases and 11 bases respectively, with 10 bases between them. The CDR3 is 12 amino acids. This CDR3 reads CASSYSRVMAFF. In nucleotides, the CDR3 is TGTGCCAGCAGTTACTCCAGGGTAATGGCTTTCTTT.

The chain links TRBV5-5 to TRBJ1-4, with a tentative D call TRBD1 (6 bases). Looked up from germline, CDR1 is SGHKS and CDR2 is YYEKEE (reference sequence). V was pared by 0 bases and J by 0 bases, with 15 bases between. The CDR3 has 18 residues. The CDR3: CASSLVLGTSTTNEKLFF. Written as DNA, the CDR3 is TGTGCCAGCAGCTTGGTTTTGGGGACAAGCACAACTAATGAAAAACTGTTTTTT.